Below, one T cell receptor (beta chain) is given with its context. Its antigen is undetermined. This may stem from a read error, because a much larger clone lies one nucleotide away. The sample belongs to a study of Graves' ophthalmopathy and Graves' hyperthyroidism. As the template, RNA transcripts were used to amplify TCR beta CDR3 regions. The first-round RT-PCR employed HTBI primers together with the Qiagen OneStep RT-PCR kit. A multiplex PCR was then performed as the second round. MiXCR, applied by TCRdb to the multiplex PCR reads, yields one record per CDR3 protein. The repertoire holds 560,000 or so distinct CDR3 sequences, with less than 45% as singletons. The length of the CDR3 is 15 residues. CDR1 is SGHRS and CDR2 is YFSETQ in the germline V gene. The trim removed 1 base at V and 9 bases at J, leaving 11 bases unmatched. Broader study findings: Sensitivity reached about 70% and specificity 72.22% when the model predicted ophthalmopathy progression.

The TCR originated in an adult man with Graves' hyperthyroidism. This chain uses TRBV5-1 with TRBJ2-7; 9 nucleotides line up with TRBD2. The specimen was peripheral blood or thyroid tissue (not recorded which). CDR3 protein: CASSLLADSGGGQYF. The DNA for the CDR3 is TGCGCCAGCAGCTTGTTAGCGGATAGCGGGGGCGGGCAGTACTTC.